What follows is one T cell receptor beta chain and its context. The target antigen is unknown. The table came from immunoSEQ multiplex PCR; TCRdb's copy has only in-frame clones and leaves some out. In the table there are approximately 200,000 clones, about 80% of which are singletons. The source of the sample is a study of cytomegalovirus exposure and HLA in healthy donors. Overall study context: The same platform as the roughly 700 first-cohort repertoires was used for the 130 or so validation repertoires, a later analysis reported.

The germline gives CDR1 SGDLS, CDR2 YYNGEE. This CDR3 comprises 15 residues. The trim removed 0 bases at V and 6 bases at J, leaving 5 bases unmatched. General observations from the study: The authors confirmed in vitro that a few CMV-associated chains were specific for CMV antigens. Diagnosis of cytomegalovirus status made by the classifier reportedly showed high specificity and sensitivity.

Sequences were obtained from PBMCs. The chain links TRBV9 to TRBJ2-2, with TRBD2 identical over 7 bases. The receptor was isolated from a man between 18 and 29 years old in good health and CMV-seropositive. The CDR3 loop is CASSVGGGIAGELFF. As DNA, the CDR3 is TGTGCCAGCAGCGTAGGGGGGGGTATAGCCGGGGAGCTGTTTTTT. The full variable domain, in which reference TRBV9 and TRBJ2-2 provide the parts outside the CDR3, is DSGVTQTPKHLITATGQRVTLRCSPRSGDLSVYWYQQSLDQGLQFLIQYYNGEERAKGNILERFSAQQFPDLHSELNLSSLELGDSALYFCASSVGGGIAGELFFGEGSRLTVL.